The 24 T cell receptor beta chains presented below share a single source sample, sequenced in a study of post-analysis software for immune sequencing data. Regarding the study as a whole: Roughly 5 TRBV segments (TRBV5-6, TRBV5-1 and TRBV20-1 among them) occurred more frequently in patients than in controls.

No antigen has been assigned to these receptors. Researchers reported that TCR beta cDNA libraries carried unique molecular identifiers. Via MiXCR, TCRdb re-called the PCR reads, giving one row per CDR3 protein. The table lists about 540,000 distinct CDR3 sequences, around a third of them singletons. The sample comprised blood. The receptors stem from a girl aged 2-17 years with multiple sclerosis.

The chain recombines TRBV12-3 or TRBV12-4 with TRBJ1-1, with D perhaps matching TRBD1 (6 bases). This CDR3 region has 16 residues. Trimming cost V 4 bases and J 1 base, with 16 bases left between them. The CDR3 spells CASSSLPSGANTEAFF. The CDR3 DNA reads TGTGCCAGCAGTTCATTGCCCTCGGGGGCGAACACTGAAGCTTTCTTT.

The chain employs TRBV5-1 and TRBJ1-6; D not resolved. The germline gives CDR1 SGHRS, CDR2 YFSETQ. Trimming took off 3 bases at V and 8 bases at J, with 18 bases between the two ends. The CDR3 loop spans 16 amino acids. This CDR3 reads CASSSLFREEDSPLHF. The CDR3 region has the DNA TGCGCCAGCAGCTCCCTGTTTCGGGAGGAGGATTCACCCCTCCACTTT.

In its sample, this clonotype was seen a few times. One end of the junction varies from germline; a read error may be responsible. This chain uses TRBV12-3 or TRBV12-4 with TRBJ2-5; 7 bases match TRBD1. This CDR3 has 16 residues. CDR3 DNA sequence: TGTGTCAGCAGTTTAAGCGAAGGGGGCTGTCAAGAGACCCAGTACTTC. Translating it yields CVSSLSEGGCQETQYF.

The V call is TRBV28, the J call TRBJ2-5, with 8 bases lining up with TRBD1. This CDR3 region has 15 residues. Trimming removed 2 bases from V and 5 bases from J; junction bases left unmatched: 7. CDR1 is MDHEN, CDR2 SYDVKM, per germline. The CDR3 spells CASSLVRGRGETQYF. The CDR3 DNA is TGTGCCAGCAGTTTAGTCAGGGGGCGAGGGGAGACCCAGTACTTC.

The chain is built from TRBV20-1 and TRBJ2-7, with D possibly TRBD1 on 6 matching bases. CDR3 size: 15 residues. Germline loops: CDR1 DFQATT, CDR2 SNEGSKA (reference sequence). Trimming left V 5 bases short and J 0 bases short, with 17 bases between. The CDR3 is CSADSPTGISYEQYF. The CDR3 DNA reads TGCAGTGCTGACTCCCCGACAGGCATCTCCTACGAGCAGTACTTC.

The chain links TRBV19 to TRBJ1-2; TRBD1 is a possible D gene (5 bases). CDR1 is LNHDA, CDR2 SQIVND, per germline (reference sequence). The CDR3 sequence is 11 residues long. The V and J ends lost 8 bases and 8 bases respectively, with 12 bases between them. The CDR3 DNA reads as TGTGCCAGTTGGGTCAGGGACGGCTACACCTTC. Its protein product is CASWVRDGYTF. The whole variable domain, remainder taken from reference TRBV19 and TRBJ1-2, is DGGITQSPKYLFRKEGQNVTLSCEQNLNHDAMYWYRQDPGQGLRLIYYSQIVNDFQKGDIAEGYSVSREKKESFPLTVTSAQKNPTAFYLCASWVRDGYTFGSGTRLTVV.

The table lists this clonotype with a count of one. This rearrangement joins TRBV2 to TRBJ2-7; D remains ambiguous. The DNA end is a closer match to TRBJ2-5, so the J assignment may be wrong. In germline, CDR1 is SNHLY, CDR2 FYNNEI. CDR3 length: 12 residues. The DNA of the CDR3 is TGTGCCAGCAGGGTGAACGGGGAGACCCAGTACTTC. Its protein is CASRVNGETQYF.

This rearrangement joins TRBV5-1 to TRBJ1-1; 8 bases match TRBD1. The V segment lost 4 bases and the J segment 1 base; nucleotides outside the gene matches: 15. The CDR3 totals 18 residues. The germline V gene encodes CDR1 SGHRS and CDR2 YFSETQ. The CDR3 region is CASSTHTGGSFWNTEAFF. CDR3 nucleotides: TGCGCCAGCAGCACCCATACAGGGGGAAGTTTTTGGAACACTGAAGCTTTCTTT.

Worth noting for this clonotype: Being one base from a much bigger clone, this may be a read error. The genes are TRBV5-1 and TRBJ2-1; D gene unclear. The V end was cut by 6 bases, the J end by 2 bases, with 12 bases between. This CDR3 contains 14 residues. Per germline, CDR1 SGHRS and CDR2 YFSETQ. Here the CDR3 reads CASTDTIPYNEQFF. The DNA for the CDR3 is TGCGCCAGCACCGATACTATCCCCTACAATGAGCAGTTCTTC.

This clonotype was detected a few times. V gene TRBV20-1 combines with J gene TRBJ2-7; TRBD2 matches at 8 bases. The trim removed 3 bases at V and 0 bases at J, leaving 7 bases unmatched. Germline values: CDR1 DFQATT, CDR2 SNEGSKA (reference sequence). The CDR3 has 15 residues. CDR3 nucleotides: TGCAGTGCTAGTGTAGCGGGGATGAGCTCCTACGAGCAGTACTTC. It codes for CSASVAGMSSYEQYF.

The chain couples TRBV20-1 to TRBJ1-4; D is unresolved. Between the trimmed V and J ends, which lost 3 bases and 3 bases, there was a span of 11 bases. Germline V gene lookup returns CDR1 DFQATT and CDR2 SNEGSKA (reference sequence). The length of the CDR3 is 14 residues. The DNA of the CDR3 is TGCAGTGCTAGTTCAAGGGCGGCTAATGAAAAACTGTTTTTT. Encoded protein: CSASSRAANEKLFF.

In its sample, this clonotype was seen a few times. This rearrangement joins TRBV4-2 to TRBJ2-3; 9 nucleotides agree with TRBD2. The CDR3 has 17 amino acids. The germline V gene has CDR1 LGHNA and CDR2 YNFKEQ. The junction had 9 bases not matched to a gene; V was cut back by 1 base and J by 4 bases. CDR3 nucleotides: TGTGCCAGCAGCCAAGTCAGTGCGGGGGGGAACCCAGATACGCAGTATTTT. Translation gives CASSQVSAGGNPDTQYF.

The chain uses TRBV19 and TRBJ2-3; D gene unclear. V lost 5 bases, J lost 7 bases, and 13 bases lay in between. The CDR3 is 13 amino acids. Germline V gene lookup returns CDR1 LNHDA and CDR2 SQIVND (reference sequence). The CDR3: CASSPQTSHTQYF. The CDR3 region has the DNA TGTGCCAGTAGTCCCCAGACTTCTCATACGCAGTATTTT.

The chain links TRBV4-1 to TRBJ2-3; D is ambiguous. Germline V lookup: CDR1 MGHRA, CDR2 YSYEKL. Trimming took 1 base from V and 2 from J, leaving 4 bases between them. The CDR3 contains 13 residues. CDR3 protein: CASSQALTDTQYF. In nucleotides, the CDR3 is TGCGCCAGCAGCCAAGCGCTCACAGATACGCAGTATTTT.

This chain joins TRBV5-1 and TRBJ2-3; D remains ambiguous. V shed 1 base and J shed 0 bases, with 6 bases lying between them. The CDR3 length is 14 residues. CDR1 and CDR2 from the germline V gene are SGHRS and YFSETQ. The CDR3 is CASSLPTSTDTQYF. Written as DNA, the CDR3 is TGCGCCAGCAGCTTGCCGACTAGCACAGATACGCAGTATTTT.

This clonotype came up a few times. The rearrangement joins TRBV20-1 to TRBJ2-1; D is perhaps TRBD1 or TRBD2 (6 bases each). Judging by the DNA end, TRBJ2-7 fits better; the J call may be wrong. Germline V gives CDR1 DFQATT, CDR2 SNEGSKA (reference sequence). The length of the CDR3 is 14 residues. The CDR3 sequence is CSASPGGSYNEQYF. As DNA, the CDR3 is TGCAGTGCTAGCCCCGGGGGCTCCTACAATGAGCAGTACTTC.

This clonotype was seen a handful of times. The chain links TRBV7-8 to TRBJ2-1; 11 bases are a match to TRBD2. This CDR3 region has 14 residues. Per germline, CDR1 SGHVS and CDR2 FQNEAQ. V lost 7 bases, J lost 8 bases, and 7 bases stayed unmatched. CDR3 nucleotide sequence: TGTGCCAGCATAAGACTAGCGGGGTGGGATGAGCAGTTCTTC. Translating it yields CASIRLAGWDEQFF.

V usage is TRBV11-1 and J usage is TRBJ2-1; D is ambiguous. Germline CDR1 SGHAT, CDR2 FQDESV (reference sequence). This CDR3 is built from 13 residues. Between the trimmed V and J ends, which lost 4 bases and 5 bases, there was a span of 9 bases. The CDR3 DNA reads as TGTGCCAGCAGCTCCGGAATAAACAATGAGCAGTTCTTC. It specifies CASSSGINNEQFF.

The chain uses TRBV4-1 and TRBJ1-1; TRBD1 agrees at 11 bases. There are 13 residues in the CDR3. Germline CDR1 is MGHRA and CDR2 is YSYEKL. The J segment lost 5 bases and the V segment lost 5 bases, leaving 1 base of the junction unmatched. CDR3 sequence (DNA): TGCGCCAGCAGCGGGGACAGGGGGACTGAAGCTTTCTTT. Protein sequence: CASSGDRGTEAFF.

V usage is TRBV12-3 or TRBV12-4 and J usage is TRBJ2-3; D is perhaps TRBD1 (5 bases). Trimming removed 0 bases from V and 4 bases from J, with 11 bases in between. The CDR3 runs 15 residues. CDR3: CASSLAGLDADTQYF. In DNA form, the CDR3 reads TGTGCCAGCAGTTTAGCGGGGCTAGACGCAGATACGCAGTATTTT.

The V and J genes are TRBV10-3 and TRBJ2-5; 9 bases align to TRBD1. The CDR3 runs 14 residues. CDR1 is ENHRY, CDR2 SYGVKD, per germline. With 10 bases clipped from V and 2 bases from J, the junction kept 8 bases outside the gene matches. The chain's CDR3 is CATLGQGGQETQYF. CDR3 sequence (DNA): TGTGCCACCCTGGGACAGGGCGGACAAGAGACCCAGTACTTC.

This clonotype was found many times. The rearrangement links TRBV5-1 to TRBJ2-7; 8 nucleotides match TRBD2. V gave up 2 bases and J gave up 4 bases; unmatched junction bases: 5. The CDR3 runs to 14 residues. CDR1 and CDR2 from the germline V gene are SGHRS and YFSETQ. The CDR3 sequence is CASSLTGGRYEQYF. DNA of the CDR3: TGCGCCAGCAGCTTAACGGGGGGGCGATACGAGCAGTACTTC.

The chain carries TRBV20-1 and TRBJ1-2; D remains unclear. The germline CDR1 and CDR2 sequences are DFQATT and SNEGSKA (reference sequence). The germline V and J ends were trimmed by 0 bases and 8 bases, with 13 bases remaining between them. This CDR3 is 13 amino acids long. CDR3 nucleotides: TGCAGTGCTAGAGACCGGGAATTCGGGGGCTACACCTTC. Translation gives CSARDREFGGYTF.

The V gene is TRBV5-4, the J gene TRBJ1-6; D uncertain. Germline V gene sequence: CDR1 SGHNT, CDR2 YYREEE (reference sequence). V dropped 3 bases and J dropped 0 bases, with 10 bases sitting between them. This CDR3 has 16 amino acids. CDR3 protein: CASSSTAVSYNSPLHF. CDR3 sequence (DNA): TGTGCCAGCAGCTCGACGGCAGTCTCCTATAATTCACCCCTCCACTTT.